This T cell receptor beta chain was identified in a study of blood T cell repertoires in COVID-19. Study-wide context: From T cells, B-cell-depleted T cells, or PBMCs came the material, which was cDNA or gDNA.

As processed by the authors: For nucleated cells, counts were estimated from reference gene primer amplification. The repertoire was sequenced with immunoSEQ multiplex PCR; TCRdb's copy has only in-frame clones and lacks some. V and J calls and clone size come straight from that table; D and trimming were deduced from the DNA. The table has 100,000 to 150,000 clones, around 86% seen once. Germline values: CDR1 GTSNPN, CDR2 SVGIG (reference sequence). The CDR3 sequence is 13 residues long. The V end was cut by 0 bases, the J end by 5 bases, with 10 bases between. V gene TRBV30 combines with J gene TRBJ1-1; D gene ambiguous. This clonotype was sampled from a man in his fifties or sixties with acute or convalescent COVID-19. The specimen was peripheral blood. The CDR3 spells CAWSVRVETEAFF. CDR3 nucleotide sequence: TGTGCCTGGAGTGTACGGGTTGAGACTGAAGCTTTCTTT.